This T cell receptor beta chain was captured in a study of T cells in Graves' hyperthyroidism and ophthalmopathy. Study overall: Any treatment followed the collection of peripheral blood at initial diagnosis. The study's findings and limits: Ophthalmopathy was separated from stable hyperthyroidism by a 13 V-J model.

There are many counts of this clonotype. Its antigen remains unknown. TCR beta CDR3 regions were amplified from RNA transcripts. A first-round RT-PCR of the TCR CDR3 used the HTBI primer set. MiXCR, applied by TCRdb to the multiplex PCR reads, yields one record per CDR3 protein. The data show a few hundred thousand distinct CDR3 sequences, with 15% to 18% seen just once and approximately 7.4% held by the top ten. V lost 4 bases to trimming and J lost 2 bases; unmatched junction nucleotides: 7. CDR1 is LGHDT, CDR2 YNNKEL, per germline (reference sequence). CDR3 length: 15 residues. Patients with uncontrolled infections, other autoimmune diseases, pregnancy or lactation were excluded.

The chain recombines TRBV3-1 with TRBJ2-7, with 8 bases lining up with TRBD2. The receptor was derived from a woman younger than 45 with Graves' hyperthyroidism. Sequencing was performed on blood. The chain's CDR3 is CASSPRLASPYEQYF. The CDR3 bases are TGTGCCAGCAGCCCTAGACTAGCGTCCCCCTACGAGCAGTACTTC.